These 23 T cell receptor beta chains share one sample of origin, sequenced in a study of OX40 agonist ivuxolimab in advanced cancers. Sequenced by immunoSEQ multiplex PCR; TCRdb stores in-frame clones only, minus some. The sample has nearly 65,000 clones, about 89% seen once. Sequencing used CD4+ or CD8+ T cells sorted from blood, obtained in a trial of the OX40 agonist ivuxolimab. These receptors came from an adult with an advanced solid tumor such as melanoma, head and neck, liver or kidney cancer.

The chain is built from TRBV9 and TRBJ2-7; 9 bases are shared with TRBD1. V dropped 0 bases and J dropped 6; count of bases not matched to a gene: 16. The germline CDR1 and CDR2 sequences are SGDLS and YYNGEE. The CDR3 runs to 18 residues. CDR3 region: CASSVEGTGQLLAGEQYF. For the CDR3, the DNA is TGTGCCAGCAGCGTAGAAGGGACAGGGCAATTACTGGCGGGCGAGCAGTACTTC.

CDR3 DNA: TGTGCCAGCGGGACAGTCCATGCTAACTATGGCTACACCTTC. It is translated as CASGTVHANYGYTF. The chain combines TRBV27 with TRBJ1-2, with 7 positions matching TRBD1. Germline V gene lookup returns CDR1 MNHEY and CDR2 SMNVEV (reference sequence). Trimming removed 8 bases from V and 0 bases from J; junction bases left unmatched: 6. The CDR3 extends over 14 amino acids.

This clone was detected only once. This sequence joins TRBV27 and TRBJ2-2; no definite D call. The CDR3 spans 14 residues. Germline CDR1 and CDR2: MNHEY and SMNVEV (reference sequence). V lost 3 bases and J lost 2, with 7 bases in between. The CDR3: CASSLSTNTGELFF. In nucleotides, the CDR3 is TGTGCCAGCAGTTTGTCCACCAACACCGGGGAGCTGTTTTTT.

The V and J genes are TRBV15 and TRBJ2-7; tentatively, D is TRBD1 (5 bases). CDR3 size: 16 residues. The V gene's germline CDR1 is LNHNV and CDR2 YYDKDF (reference sequence). V was trimmed by 1 base and J by 0 bases, leaving 13 bases between them. CDR3 nucleotide sequence: TGTGCCACCAGCAGAGTAAGGGGAAGGAGCTCCTACGAGCAGTACGTC. This encodes CATSRVRGRSSYEQYV.

The chain has TRBV27 and TRBJ1-6, with D uncertain. Trimming removed 0 bases from V and 9 bases from J, with 12 bases in between. The CDR3 is made up of 15 amino acids. The germline V gene has CDR1 MNHEY and CDR2 SMNVEV (reference sequence). The CDR3 sequence is CASSLSARFGSPLHF. DNA for the CDR3: TGTGCCAGCAGTTTATCAGCCCGATTCGGTTCACCCCTCCACTTT.

The chain carries TRBV18 and TRBJ1-1; D may be TRBD1 (5 bases). Deletions cut 4 bases from V and 4 bases from J, with 19 bases between. This CDR3 spans 16 amino acids. Germline CDR1 reads KGHSH; CDR2 reads LQKENI. The CDR3 nucleotides are TGTGCCAGCTCACTCAGACCCAGGGAGGGAGGCACTGAAGCTTTCTTT. It codes for CASSLRPREGGTEAFF.

The chain is built from TRBV7-2 and TRBJ2-3; TRBD1 agrees at 9 bases. V shed 6 bases and J 2 bases; nucleotides not matched to a gene: 6. Germline CDR1 reads SGHTA; CDR2 reads FQGNSA. The CDR3 spans 15 residues. The CDR3 DNA reads as TGTGCCAGCAGTTCCGGGACAGGGACCACAGATACGCAGTATTTT. This sequence encodes CASSSGTGTTDTQYF.

The chain joins TRBV6-6 to TRBJ2-3; 7 positions agree with TRBD1. CDR3 length equals 16 residues. Trimming removed 6 bases from V and 2 bases from J; junction bases left unmatched: 11. In germline, CDR1 is MNHNY, CDR2 SVGAGI (reference sequence). The CDR3 sequence is CASSSYRDSLTDTQYF. DNA of the CDR3: TGTGCCAGCAGCTCCTACCGGGACAGCCTCACAGATACGCAGTATTTT.

The CDR3 DNA reads TGTGCCAGCAGCGACGGGGGGGCCGGGAATGAGCAGTTCTTC. Residues: CASSDGGAGNEQFF. The chain recombines TRBV9 with TRBJ2-1; TRBD2 matches at 8 bases. Germline V gives CDR1 SGDLS, CDR2 YYNGEE. This CDR3 is 14 amino acids long. Trimming took 3 bases from V and 7 from J; bases not matched to a gene: 6. Full variable domain (remainder filled in from reference TRBV9 and TRBJ2-1): DSGVTQTPKHLITATGQRVTLRCSPRSGDLSVYWYQQSLDQGLQFLIQYYNGEERAKGNILERFSAQQFPDLHSELNLSSLELGDSALYFCASSDGGAGNEQFFGPGTRLTVL.

J is TRBJ1-2 and V is TRBV7-9, with 7 bases fitting TRBD1. CDR1 and CDR2 (germline): SEHNR, FQNEAQ (reference sequence). CDR3 size: 15 residues. The J segment lost 0 bases and the V segment lost 4 bases, leaving 5 bases of the junction unmatched. The CDR3 is CASSYTGVPNYGYTF. The CDR3, as DNA: TGTGCCAGCAGCTATACAGGGGTGCCTAACTATGGCTACACCTTC.

V gene TRBV21-1 combines with J gene TRBJ2-2; TRBD1 reflects the table's D call only, with no check against the DNA. TRBV21-1 is assigned pseudogene status. This CDR3 region has 18 residues. The CDR3 sequence: CASAPGQKTPSNTGELFF. CDR3 bases: TGTGCCAGCGCCCCGGGACAGAAAACTCCATCGAACACCGGGGAGCTGTTTTTT.

This chain uses TRBV27 with TRBJ2-1; D perhaps matches TRBD2 (5 bases). This CDR3 has 15 amino acids. Trimming took 5 bases from V and 4 from J, leaving 15 bases between them. The germline gives CDR1 MNHEY, CDR2 SMNVEV (reference sequence). CDR3 bases: TGTGCCAGCAGTGTCGACTCCGGCGGGTACAATGAGCAGTTCTTC. It encodes CASSVDSGGYNEQFF.

The chain's CDR3 is CASSEGLAGPTKETQYF. In DNA form, the CDR3 reads TGTGCCAGCAGTGAAGGACTAGCGGGTCCTACCAAAGAGACCCAGTACTTC. The chain uses TRBV2 and TRBJ2-5, with TRBD2 identical over 10 bases. In germline, CDR1 is SNHLY, CDR2 FYNNEI. CDR3 length: 17 residues. Unmatched junction bases numbered 8, after V lost 1 base and J lost 3 bases.

The chain recombines TRBV28 with TRBJ2-2, with TRBD1 identical over 10 bases. Per the germline V gene, CDR1 is MDHEN and CDR2 is SYDVKM. The CDR3 contains 16 residues. The V segment lost 6 bases and the J segment 4 bases; nucleotides outside the gene matches: 8. CDR3 sequence: CASRSFWTGGTGELFF. CDR3 nucleotides: TGTGCCAGCAGATCCTTCTGGACAGGGGGCACCGGGGAGCTGTTTTTT.

The rearrangement uses TRBV7-8 and TRBJ1-6; D ambiguous. V was pared by 5 bases and J by 2 bases, with 7 bases between. This CDR3 contains 14 residues. In germline, CDR1 is SGHVS, CDR2 FQNEAQ. DNA for the CDR3: TGTGCCAGCAGCCTAATCCCCTATAATTCACCCCTCCACTTT. It codes for CASSLIPYNSPLHF.

The chain combines TRBV27 with TRBJ2-1; a weak D match, TRBD2 (5 bases). Deletions cut 5 bases from V and 3 bases from J, with 20 bases between. CDR1 and CDR2 (germline): MNHEY, SMNVEV (reference sequence). This CDR3 is built from 17 residues. The CDR3 nucleotides are TGTGCCAGCAGTCCCCGGGATACCACTCTGGGCTACAATGAGCAGTTCTTC. Its translation: CASSPRDTTLGYNEQFF.

The J gene is TRBJ1-1, the V gene TRBV4-1; unclear D gene. V was shortened by 0 bases and J by 4 bases, with 9 bases between the two germline ends. CDR1 and CDR2 from the germline V gene are MGHRA and YSYEKL. The CDR3 contains 14 residues. CDR3 DNA: TGCGCCAGCAGCCAAGAAGCTGGGGTCACTGAAGCTTTCTTT. Its protein product is CASSQEAGVTEAFF.

V is TRBV6-5 and J is TRBJ2-2; D not resolved. Per the germline V gene, CDR1 is MNHEY and CDR2 is SVGAGI. CDR3 length equals 13 residues. V was cut by 0 bases and J by 1 base, with 0 bases left in between. The CDR3 bases are TGTGCCAGCAGTTACTCGAACACCGGGGAGCTGTTTTTT. Translating it yields CASSYSNTGELFF.

The chain recombines TRBV9 with TRBJ2-2; possible D gene TRBD2, 5 bases. The CDR3 runs to 16 residues. V dropped 2 bases and J dropped 3 bases, with 14 bases sitting between them. Germline lookup yields CDR1 SGDLS and CDR2 YYNGEE. CDR3 residues: CASSVVGVLDTGELFF. The CDR3, as DNA: TGTGCCAGCAGCGTTGTCGGGGTTTTAGACACCGGGGAGCTGTTTTTT.

CDR3 in amino acids: CASSEAAGGNTGELFF. DNA of the CDR3: TGTGCCAGCAGTGAAGCAGCGGGGGGGAACACCGGGGAGCTGTTTTTT. This chain links TRBV2 with TRBJ2-2; 9 positions match TRBD2. The CDR3 extends over 16 amino acids. V was clipped by 0 bases and J by 1 base; unmatched bases: 0. Germline CDR1 SNHLY, CDR2 FYNNEI.

This chain links TRBV4-1 with TRBJ1-1, with no clear D. The germline CDR1 and CDR2 sequences are MGHRA and YSYEKL. The CDR3 extends over 16 amino acids. V shed 4 bases and J shed 5 bases, with 20 bases lying between them. The CDR3: CASSRPRVLPGTEAFF. CDR3 nucleotides: TGCGCCAGCAGCCGTCCACGGGTATTACCGGGAACTGAAGCTTTCTTT.

As to this clone: A junction end diverges from the germline sequence, so it may reflect a read error. The chain carries TRBV6-4 and TRBJ2-3, with 8 nucleotides matching TRBD1. This CDR3 region has 15 residues. From germline, CDR1 is MRHNA and CDR2 SNTAGT. CDR3 DNA: TGTGCCAACAGTGACTCGGCAGGGGGCCCAGATACGCAGTATTTT. It encodes CANSDSAGGPDTQYF.

The CDR3 bases are TGTGCCAGCAGCTTCCAATCGTTCGTCGCGGAGACCCAGTACTTC. It specifies CASSFQSFVAETQYF. The gene calls are TRBV11-2 and TRBJ2-5; D unclear. The CDR3 covers 15 residues. CDR1 and CDR2 from the germline V gene are SGHAT and FQNNGV. With 3 bases removed from V and 5 bases from J, the gap between germline ends came to 16 bases.